Included here is one T cell receptor beta chain sequence, with context. This specimen comes from a study of blood T cell repertoires in COVID-19. Overall study: Donors in the United States, Italy and Spain gave samples during acute or convalescent COVID-19. The analysed material was cDNA or gDNA that came from T cells, B-cell-depleted T cells, or PBMCs.

TCRdb's table, derived via immunoSEQ multiplex PCR, lists solely in-frame clones and lacks some. The data hold 60,000 to 75,000 clones, with around 88% observed a single time. Looked up from germline, CDR1 is MDHEN and CDR2 is SYDVKM. V lost 1 base to trimming and J lost 2 bases, with 11 bases between them. The CDR3 loop spans 16 amino acids. This receptor was taken from a woman aged 80 or over with acute or convalescent COVID-19. J is TRBJ2-2 and V is TRBV28; D might be TRBD1 (5 bases). The specimen sequenced was peripheral blood. CDR3 nucleotide sequence: TGTGCCAGCAGTTTATTTCCAGGGTCTAACACCGGGGAGCTGTTTTTT. Residues: CASSLFPGSNTGELFF.